The 16 T cell receptor beta chains listed next were all sequenced from one sample in a study of blood T cell repertoires in COVID-19. Clones were read by immunoSEQ multiplex PCR, and TCRdb kept only the in-frame ones, dropping some. The table lists approximately 22,000 clones, 91% of them singletons. Sequenced input: peripheral blood. These receptors were obtained from a man between 65 and 85 years old with active COVID-19.

This rearrangement joins TRBV5-1 to TRBJ2-1, with TRBD1 as a possible D gene (5 bases). The CDR3 is made up of 18 amino acids. The germline V and J ends were trimmed by 0 bases and 0 bases, with 16 bases remaining between them. Germline-derived CDR1 and CDR2 are SGHRS and YFSETQ. The CDR3 bases are TGCGCCAGCAGCTTGGGGGGTAGAAGGGGAAGCTCCTACAATGAGCAGTTCTTC. Translating it yields CASSLGGRRGSSYNEQFF.

The chain links TRBV19 to TRBJ2-1; 11 bases are a match to TRBD1. Germline V gene data show CDR1 as LNHDA and CDR2 as SQIVND (reference sequence). This CDR3 has 15 residues. After removal of 5 bases from V and 4 bases from J, the junction contained 4 bases not matched to a gene. CDR3 region: CASSPGTGGYNEQFF. The DNA of the CDR3 is TGTGCCAGTAGTCCCGGGACAGGGGGGTACAATGAGCAGTTCTTC.

The sample holds a few counts of this clone. The V and J genes are TRBV7-9 and TRBJ2-7; D ambiguous. Trimming removed 4 bases at V and 2 bases at J, with 6 bases between. CDR1 is SEHNR and CDR2 is FQNEAQ in the germline V gene (reference sequence). The CDR3 covers 12 residues. The CDR3 bases are TGTGCCAGCAGCTACATAACCTACGAGCAGTACTTC. Translated: CASSYITYEQYF. The full variable domain, in which reference TRBV7-9 and TRBJ2-7 provide the parts outside the CDR3, is DTGVSQNPRHKITKRGQNVTFRCDPISEHNRLYWYRQTLGQGPEFLTYFQNEAQLEKSRLLSDRFSAERPKGSFSTLEIQRTEQGDSAMYLCASSYITYEQYFGPGTRLTVT.

The rearrangement links TRBV4-3 to TRBJ2-3; D gene ambiguous. From germline, CDR1 is LGHNA and CDR2 YSLEER. Trimming pared 0 bases from V and 5 bases from J, leaving 9 bases between. This CDR3 comprises 14 residues. In DNA, the CDR3 is TGCGCCAGCAGCCAAGATCGTCCGGGAGATACGCAGTATTTT. Translation gives CASSQDRPGDTQYF.

The CDR3 nucleotides are TGTGCCAGCAGCTCCTCTGGGACTAGCGGGGGCAACGAGCAGTACTTC. As protein: CASSSSGTSGGNEQYF. The chain joins TRBV7-3 to TRBJ2-7; 14 bases align to TRBD2. J was trimmed by 5 bases and V by 4 bases; bases with no gene match: 7. The CDR3 covers 16 residues. Germline CDR1 reads SGHTA; CDR2 reads FQGTGA.

Only a few counts were recorded for this clone. The chain uses TRBV19 and TRBJ2-1, with D perhaps matching TRBD2 (6 bases). CDR3 length: 16 amino acids. V gave up 4 bases and J gave up 3 bases, with 16 bases separating them. The germline CDR1 and CDR2 sequences are LNHDA and SQIVND (reference sequence). This chain's CDR3 is CASSSLGGSVYNEQFF. The CDR3 region has the DNA TGTGCCAGTAGTAGCTTGGGGGGAAGTGTCTACAATGAGCAGTTCTTC.

CDR3 sequence (DNA): TGTGCCAGCAGTCCACCTGACAGGGGAAGGGATCAGCCCCAGCATTTT. Encoded protein: CASSPPDRGRDQPQHF. The rearrangement uses TRBV6-2 or TRBV6-3 and TRBJ1-5, with 8 positions matching TRBD1. The germline CDR1 and CDR2 sequences are MNHEY and SVGEGT. With 5 bases clipped from V and 5 bases from J, the junction kept 11 bases outside the gene matches. This CDR3 is 16 amino acids long.

This chain connects TRBV4-3 to TRBJ2-3, with 11 bases fitting TRBD2. Germline V gene sequence: CDR1 LGHNA, CDR2 YSLEER. V shed 0 bases and J 2 bases; nucleotides not matched to a gene: 4. The CDR3 length is 17 residues. CDR3 sequence reads: CASSQEPSGGSTDTQYF. The CDR3 coding sequence is TGCGCCAGCAGCCAAGAGCCTAGCGGGGGGTCCACAGATACGCAGTATTTT.

This chain joins TRBV20-1 and TRBJ2-7; D gene ambiguous. V lost 4 bases, J lost 4 bases, and 5 bases lay in between. The CDR3 covers 10 residues. Germline values: CDR1 DFQATT, CDR2 SNEGSKA (reference sequence). CDR3 residues: CSANPYEQYF. CDR3 DNA sequence: TGCAGTGCTAATCCGTACGAGCAGTACTTC.

This clone was recorded only once. The chain links TRBV28 to TRBJ2-1, with 7 bases matching TRBD1. Unmatched junction bases numbered 4, after V lost 5 bases and J lost 0 bases. Germline CDR1 and CDR2: MDHEN and SYDVKM. The CDR3 is 15 amino acids. The chain's CDR3 is CASSRRDSSYNEQFF. The CDR3 DNA is TGTGCCAGCAGTCGTCGGGACAGCTCCTACAATGAGCAGTTCTTC.

This sequence joins TRBV19 and TRBJ1-2; D unresolved. There are 13 residues in the CDR3. Trimming cost V 3 bases and J 5 bases, with 10 bases left between them. Germline V lookup: CDR1 LNHDA, CDR2 SQIVND (reference sequence). For the CDR3, the DNA is TGTGCCAGTAGTATGGCGGGTTTGTATGGCTACACCTTC. This translates into CASSMAGLYGYTF. The entire variable domain, with the rest obtained from reference TRBV19 and TRBJ1-2, is as follows: DGGITQSPKYLFRKEGQNVTLSCEQNLNHDAMYWYRQDPGQGLRLIYYSQIVNDFQKGDIAEGYSVSREKKESFPLTVTSAQKNPTAFYLCASSMAGLYGYTFGSGTRLTVV.

This chain connects TRBV5-1 to TRBJ1-1; 10 nucleotides align to TRBD1. With 3 bases clipped from V and 1 base from J, the junction kept 9 bases outside the gene matches. The CDR3 length is 17 residues. Germline CDR1 is SGHRS and CDR2 is YFSETQ. CDR3 protein: CASSWTGGSRGNTEAFF. The CDR3 DNA reads as TGCGCCAGCAGCTGGACAGGGGGATCTCGAGGGAACACTGAAGCTTTCTTT.

This chain joins TRBV6-2 or TRBV6-3 and TRBJ1-2; TRBD1 matches at 10 bases. Germline loops: CDR1 MNHEY, CDR2 SVGEGT. The CDR3 length is 15 residues. V gave up 5 bases and J gave up 5 bases; unmatched junction bases: 8. CDR3 sequence: CASSRPGTGVYGYTF. In DNA form, the CDR3 reads TGTGCCAGCAGTCGCCCCGGGACAGGGGTTTATGGCTACACCTTC.

The genes are TRBV4-2 and TRBJ1-2, with D possibly being TRBD1 (5 bases). CDR3 length equals 16 residues. Trimming shortened V by 0 bases and J by 0 bases, and 11 bases separated the two germline ends. Germline CDR1 LGHNA, CDR2 YNFKEQ. For the CDR3, the DNA is TGTGCCAGCAGCCAAGATCGGACAACCCCTAACTATGGCTACACCTTC. Its translation is CASSQDRTTPNYGYTF.

This clone was seen a single time. V gene TRBV7-6 combines with J gene TRBJ2-6, with D possibly being TRBD2 (6 bases). Between the trimmed V and J ends, which lost 1 base and 0 bases, there was a span of 13 bases. This CDR3 has 18 residues. CDR1 is SGHVS and CDR2 is FNYEAQ in the germline V gene. DNA of the CDR3: TGTGCCAGCAGCTTAGGTGGGACTCTCCCCTCTGGGGCCAACGTCCTGACTTTC. This sequence encodes CASSLGGTLPSGANVLTF.

J is TRBJ2-2 and V is TRBV30; 8 nucleotides align to TRBD1. Germline V CDR1 and CDR2: GTSNPN, SVGIG (reference sequence). V dropped 3 bases and J dropped 2; count of bases not matched to a gene: 5. The CDR3 runs to 15 residues. CDR3 sequence reads: CAWRTGTGNTGELFF. CDR3 DNA sequence: TGTGCCTGGAGAACCGGGACAGGTAACACCGGGGAGCTGTTTTTT.